The TCR beta chain under discussion was sequenced for a study of post-analysis software for immune sequencing data. Study as a whole: Relapsing-remitting, secondary progressive and progressive-relapsing multiple sclerosis courses were included.

Comment on this clonotype: Its cognate antigen is unknown.

Built from TCR beta cDNA, the libraries had unique molecular identifiers in them. When about 0.95 to 10 million T cells were used, they gave about 490,000 cDNA molecules. One entry per CDR3 protein, called by TCRdb with MiXCR from the PCR reads. The repertoire holds about 760,000 distinct CDR3 sequences, with roughly 30% as singletons. Findings and limits, study-wide: Multiple sclerosis was associated with a significant reduction in normalized Chao1 diversity relative to controls. F measure grouped same-batch samples tightly together.

Specimen: blood. The clonotype comes from a girl aged 10 to 17 with multiple sclerosis.

The CDR3 DNA sequence: TGCAGTGCTAGATCCCGCCCTGGGGCAATATACGAGCAGTACTTC. Protein: CSARSRPGAIYEQYF. V gene TRBV20-1 combines with J gene TRBJ2-4; tentatively, D is TRBD1 (5 bases). TRBJ2-7 explains the end of the DNA better; the J call may be wrong. Per the germline V gene, CDR1 is DFQATT and CDR2 is SNEGSKA (reference sequence). The CDR3 consists of 15 residues.